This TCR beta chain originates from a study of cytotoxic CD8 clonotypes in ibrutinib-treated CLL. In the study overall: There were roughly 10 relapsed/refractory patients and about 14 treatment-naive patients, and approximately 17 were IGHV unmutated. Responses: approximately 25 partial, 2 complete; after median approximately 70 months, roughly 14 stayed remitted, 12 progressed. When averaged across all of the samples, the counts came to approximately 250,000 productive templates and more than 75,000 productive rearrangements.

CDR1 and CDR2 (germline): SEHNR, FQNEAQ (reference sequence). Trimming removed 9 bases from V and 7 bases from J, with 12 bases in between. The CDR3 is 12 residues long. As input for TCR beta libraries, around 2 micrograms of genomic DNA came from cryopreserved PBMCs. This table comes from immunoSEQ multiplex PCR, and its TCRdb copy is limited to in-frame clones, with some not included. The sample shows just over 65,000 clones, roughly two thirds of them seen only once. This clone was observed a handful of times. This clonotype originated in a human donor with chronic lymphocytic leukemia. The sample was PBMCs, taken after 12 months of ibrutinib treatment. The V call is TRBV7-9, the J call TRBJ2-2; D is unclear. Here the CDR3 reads CASELHGGELFF. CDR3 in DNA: TGTGCCAGTGAACTTCACGGCGGGGAGCTGTTTTTT.